Described below is a single T cell receptor (beta chain) sequence and its context. Its cognate antigen is unknown. The entry originates in a study of human thymus T cells. Study conclusions and caveats: Use of V and J genes seemed skewed within the thymic and blood repertoires.

Obtained as resections during corrective heart surgery, the thymus tissue was then studied. V was pared by 3 bases and J by 1 base, with 12 bases of the junction left unmatched. The CDR3 is made up of 18 amino acids. Per the germline V gene, CDR1 is MNHEY and CDR2 is SMNVEV (reference sequence). Assay used: immunoSEQ multiplex PCR; TCRdb lists only in-frame clones, some missing. The sample lists 65,000 to 90,000 clones; roughly 95% were seen once. The chain links TRBV27 to TRBJ1-1; TRBD1 matches at 9 bases. This receptor was taken from a girl less than two years old with a congenital heart defect but otherwise immunologically healthy. The sequencing sample was made of thymus tissue. The CDR3 bases are TGTGCCAGCAGTTTGGCCGGGATGGAGGACAGGGGGAACACTGAAGCTTTCTTT. Its protein product is CASSLAGMEDRGNTEAFF.